This TCR beta chain was sequenced during a study of low-dose radiotherapy and immunotherapy resistance in tumors. Study-level information: A dose of 0.5 Gy per fraction was delivered to Cohort 1 every 2 weeks, for a total of 6.5 Gy. Patients were treated with intravenous nivolumab at 240 mg every two weeks and were also dosed with ipilimumab at 1 mg/kg every six weeks.

Germline-derived CDR1 and CDR2 are SGHRS and YFSETQ. The V gene end was trimmed by 3 bases and the J gene end by 2 bases; junction bases not matched to a gene: 17. CDR3 size: 19 residues. TRAV- and TRBV-specific primers primed first-strand cDNA, covering alpha and beta chains. The authors ran about 20 PCR cycles to amplify TCRs with a constant-region primer and V-primer adapter. The mRNA which had been isolated was amplified by in vitro transcription. TCRdb called the reads again in MiXCR, with one record for every CDR3 protein. The top ten hold around 6.3% of the sample, which has roughly 76,000 distinct CDR3 sequences, approximately 20% seen once. Time point meaning: before trial treatment. The presence of advanced solid tumors lacking tumor-infiltrating lymphocytes characterized eligible patients. This clonotype has at least ten counts.

The source is a male donor with prostate cancer. The sample consisted of PBMCs, taken before treatment. The chain is built from TRBV5-1 and TRBJ2-7; 10 bases line up with TRBD1. The DNA for the CDR3 is TGCGCCAGCAGCTGGAACCCCGGGACAGGGGCGCCCGGGGCCTACGAGCAGTACTTC. This codes for CASSWNPGTGAPGAYEQYF.